This T cell receptor beta chain was profiled in a study of control samples from healthy donors and cancer patients (dated by TCRdb to 2018 to 2020). The library was generated by the immunoSEQ multiplex PCR assay. The source is immuneACCESS, and TCRdb retained only in-frame sequences with V and J called. Part of the clones is not carried over; for the studies checked, unresolved V genes explain less than half of this, and the remainder is unexplained. The sample table contains around 83,000 clones; only one count was recorded for approximately 94% of them. The top ten clones comprise roughly 1.3% of the sample. Note on this clone: The target of this receptor is not known. No quality values exist for individual bases; no much larger clone is one base distant.

Its CDR3 holds 13 amino acids, cysteine through phenylalanine. The sequence is cut down to CDR3 DNA, 39 bases in frame from base 1. V is shortened by 2 bases, J by 5 bases, and the region joining them spans 9 bases. The germline V gene provides CDR1 SGHNT and CDR2 YENEEA. This receptor was identified in a woman between 35 and 50 years old with lung cancer. The chain employs TRBV11-3 and TRBJ2-5; the best D guess is TRBD1, with 6 bases matching. Sequences were obtained from PBMCs. The DNA sequence reads TGTGCCAGCAGCTTAAACAGGGTGGAGACCCAGTACTTC. Its translation is CASSLNRVETQYF. Beyond the CDR3, the reference TRBV11-3 and TRBJ2-5 genes provide the residues; the full variable domain reads: EAGVVQSPRYKIIEKKQPVAFWCNPISGHNTLYWYLQNLGQGPELLIRYENEEAVDDSQLPKDRFSAERLKGVDSTLKIQPAELGDSAVYLCASSLNRVETQYFGPGTRLLVL.